Shown below are 3 T cell receptor beta chains from a single sample sequenced in a study of beta chain features in type 1 diabetes. Reverse transcribing all isolated RNA meant expressed TCRB transcripts were sequenced. The data were produced by immunoSEQ multiplex PCR, yet TCRdb's version contains in-frame clones alone and is incomplete. The table has around 330,000 clones, 9.5% to 11% seen once. Sequencing was done on a sample of naive CD4+ T cells from blood. The origin of the receptors is a woman in her 30s in good health.

This clone was seen more than once but under ten times. The V call is TRBV6-4, the J call TRBJ1-5; D gene ambiguous. This CDR3 is 12 amino acids long. CDR1 and CDR2 (germline): MRHNA, SNTAGT. V lost 9 bases and J 0 bases, leaving 6 bases between the germline ends. The CDR3 DNA reads as TGTGCCAGGCGATATAGCAATCAGCCCCAGCATTTT. Translation: CARRYSNQPQHF.

There are a few counts of this clone. DNA for the CDR3: TGTGCCAGCAGTTACTCGACAGGACCCTACGAGCAGTACTTC. Residues: CASSYSTGPYEQYF. This chain joins TRBV6-5 and TRBJ2-7; TRBD1 might be the D (6 bases). The V end lost 0 bases, the J end lost 2 bases, and 8 bases lay between the germline ends. CDR3 length: 14 amino acids. The germline gives CDR1 MNHEY, CDR2 SVGAGI.

This clone was seen a few times. This chain connects TRBV30 to TRBJ1-2; unclear D gene. This CDR3 comprises 11 residues. The V end lost 3 bases, the J end lost 6 bases, and 8 bases lay between the germline ends. Germline CDR1 is GTSNPN and CDR2 is SVGIG (reference sequence). The CDR3 DNA follows: TGTGCCTGGAGCCCGTTAGATGGCTACACCTTC. Protein: CAWSPLDGYTF.